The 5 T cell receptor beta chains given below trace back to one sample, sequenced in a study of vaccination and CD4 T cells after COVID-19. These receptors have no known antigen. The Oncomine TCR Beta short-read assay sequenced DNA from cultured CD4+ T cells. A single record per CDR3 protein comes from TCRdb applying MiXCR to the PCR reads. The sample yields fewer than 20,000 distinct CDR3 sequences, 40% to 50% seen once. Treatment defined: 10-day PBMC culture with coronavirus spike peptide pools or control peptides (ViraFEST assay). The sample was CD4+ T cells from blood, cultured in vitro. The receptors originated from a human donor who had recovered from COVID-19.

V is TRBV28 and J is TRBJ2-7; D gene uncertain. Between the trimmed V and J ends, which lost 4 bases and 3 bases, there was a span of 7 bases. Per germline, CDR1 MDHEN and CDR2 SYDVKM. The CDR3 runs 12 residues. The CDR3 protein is CASSYFNYEQYF. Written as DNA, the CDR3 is TGTGCCAGCAGTTATTTCAACTACGAGCAGTACTTC.

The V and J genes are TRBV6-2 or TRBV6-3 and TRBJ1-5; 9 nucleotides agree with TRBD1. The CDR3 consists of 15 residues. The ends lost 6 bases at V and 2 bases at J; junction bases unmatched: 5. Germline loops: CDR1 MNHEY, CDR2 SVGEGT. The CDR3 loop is CASRDRGNGNQPQHF. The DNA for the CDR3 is TGTGCCAGCAGGGACAGGGGCAATGGCAATCAGCCCCAGCATTTT.

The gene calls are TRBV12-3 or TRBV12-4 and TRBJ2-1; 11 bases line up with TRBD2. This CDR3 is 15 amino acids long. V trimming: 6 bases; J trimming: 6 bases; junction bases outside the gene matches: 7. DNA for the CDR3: TGTGCCAGCAGCACCGGGACTAGCGGTTCCAATGAGCAGTTCTTC. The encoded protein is CASSTGTSGSNEQFF.

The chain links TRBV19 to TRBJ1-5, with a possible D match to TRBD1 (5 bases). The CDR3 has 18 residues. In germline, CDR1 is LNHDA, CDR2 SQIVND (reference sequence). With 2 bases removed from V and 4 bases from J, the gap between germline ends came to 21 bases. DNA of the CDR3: TGTGCCAGTAGTATACGTTCCGGGGCGCAGCGGGGGAATCAGCCCCAGCATTTT. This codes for CASSIRSGAQRGNQPQHF.

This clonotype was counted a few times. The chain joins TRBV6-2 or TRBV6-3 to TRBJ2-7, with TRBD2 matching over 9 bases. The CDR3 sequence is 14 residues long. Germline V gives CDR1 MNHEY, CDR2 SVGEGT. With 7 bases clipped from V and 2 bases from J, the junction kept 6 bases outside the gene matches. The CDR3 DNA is TGTGCCAGCAACCAAGCGGGAGGTGCCTACGAGCAGTACTTC. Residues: CASNQAGGAYEQYF.